These 22 T cell receptor beta chains were all obtained from the same sample, sequenced in a study of regulatory T cells in long-lasting Graves disease. Investigators prepared the TCR beta libraries by applying iRepertoire HTBI primers and Arm-PCR of CDR3 regions. In TCRdb, the multiplex PCR reads were re-called with MiXCR into one record per CDR3 protein. The sample records approximately 250,000 distinct CDR3 sequences, 18% being singletons. Time point described: newly diagnosed GD, antithyroid drugs for less than 3 months. PBMC-extracted RNA yielded the TCR library. This specimen consisted of peripheral blood mononuclear cells (PBMCs), obtained at new diagnosis, from a patient treated with antithyroid drugs. The receptors originated from a female donor with Graves disease.

This chain uses TRBV30 with TRBJ2-2, with 7 bases identical to TRBD2. The CDR3 has 15 amino acids. From germline, CDR1 is GTSNPN and CDR2 SVGIG (reference sequence). Losses at the gene ends were 4 bases for V and 7 bases for J; bases not matched to a gene: 12. This CDR3 reads CAWTSGEGLGGELFF. The CDR3 bases are TGTGCCTGGACCTCGGGGGAGGGCCTTGGCGGGGAGCTGTTTTTT. Full variable domain (rest looked up from reference TRBV30 and TRBJ2-2): SQTIHQWPATLVQPVGSPLSLECTVEGTSNPNLYWYRQAAGRGLQLLFYSVGIGQISSEVPQNLSASRPQDRQFILSSKKLLLSDSGFYLCAWTSGEGLGGELFFGEGSRLTVL.

This clonotype came up many times. The V gene is TRBV28, the J gene TRBJ2-3; either TRBD1 or TRBD2 may fit D (6 bases each). The CDR3 runs to 16 residues. Germline V gives CDR1 MDHEN, CDR2 SYDVKM. V lost 4 bases to trimming and J lost 4 bases, with 18 bases between them. The DNA of the CDR3 is TGTGCCAGCAGTTCTCGTGGGGGGCCTCTCCCAGATACGCAGTATTTT. It encodes CASSSRGGPLPDTQYF.

In this sample, this clonotype turned up many times. The chain links TRBV6-1 to TRBJ2-1, with 10 bases identical to TRBD2. The CDR3 is 14 residues long. Trimming took 8 bases from V and 4 from J; bases not matched to a gene: 5. Germline V gene lookup returns CDR1 MNHNS and CDR2 SASEGT. The CDR3, as DNA: TGTGCCAGCTTCCGGACTAGCGGATACAATGAGCAGTTCTTC. Amino acids: CASFRTSGYNEQFF.

The table lists this clonotype with many counts. The V gene is TRBV2, the J gene TRBJ2-7; 7 positions match TRBD1. Trimming removed 3 bases from V and 0 bases from J; junction bases left unmatched: 8. The germline CDR1 and CDR2 sequences are SNHLY and FYNNEI. This CDR3 is built from 16 residues. The CDR3 is CASSEDFGTDSYEQYF. CDR3 nucleotide sequence: TGTGCCAGCAGTGAGGACTTTGGGACAGACTCCTACGAGCAGTACTTC. Full variable domain (outside the CDR3, taken from reference TRBV2 and TRBJ2-7): EPEVTQTPSHQVTQMGQEVILRCVPISNHLYFYWYRQILGQKVEFLVSFYNNEISEKSEIFDDQFSVERPDGSNFTLKIRSTKLEDSAMYFCASSEDFGTDSYEQYFGPGTRLTVT.

This clonotype was seen ten or more times. The chain has TRBV3-1 and TRBJ2-7, with 10 positions matching TRBD1. From germline, CDR1 is LGHDT and CDR2 YNNKEL (reference sequence). The CDR3 totals 16 residues. V gave up 0 bases and J gave up 2 bases; unmatched junction bases: 4. The CDR3 DNA reads TGTGCCAGCAGCCAAGAACCCGGGACAGGGGCCTACGAGCAGTACTTC. It encodes CASSQEPGTGAYEQYF.

This clonotype was counted many times. The gene calls are TRBV7-2 and TRBJ2-1, with no clear D. The CDR3 is 14 amino acids. Germline-derived CDR1 and CDR2 are SGHTA and FQGNSA. Trimming cost V 1 base and J 5 bases, with 9 bases left between them. The CDR3 region is CASSLGVTHNEQFF. CDR3 DNA: TGTGCCAGCAGCTTAGGGGTGACCCACAATGAGCAGTTCTTC.

The chain recombines TRBV24-1 with TRBJ2-7, with 8 bases fitting TRBD2. Germline values: CDR1 KGHDR, CDR2 SFDVKD. The V segment lost 1 base and the J segment 1 base; nucleotides outside the gene matches: 2. The CDR3 is 15 residues long. For the CDR3, the DNA is TGTGCCACCAGTGATTTTACTAGCGGATCCTACGAGCAGTACTTC. Translation: CATSDFTSGSYEQYF.

At least ten counts were recorded for this clonotype. V usage is TRBV20-1 and J usage is TRBJ2-1; D gene uncertain. Between the trimmed V and J ends, which lost 3 bases and 6 bases, there was a span of 12 bases. Germline V CDR1 and CDR2: DFQATT, SNEGSKA (reference sequence). CDR3 length: 13 residues. The CDR3 DNA reads as TGCAGTGCTAGCGGTCCGTATGCCAATGAGCAGTTCTTC. It codes for CSASGPYANEQFF.

This clonotype was seen at least ten times. The CDR3 DNA is TGTGCCAGCTCACCATCAGACGGGAACTACGAGCAGTACTTC. This encodes CASSPSDGNYEQYF. The V and J genes are TRBV18 and TRBJ2-7, with D perhaps matching TRBD2 (5 bases). V lost 2 bases and J lost 3, with 11 bases in between. Germline V lookup: CDR1 KGHSH, CDR2 LQKENI. CDR3 length: 14 amino acids. The full variable domain, its missing parts supplied by reference TRBV18 and TRBJ2-7, is NAGVMQNPRHLVRRRGQEARLRCSPMKGHSHVYWYRQLPEEGLKFMVYLQKENIIDESGMPKERFSAEFPKEGPSILRIQQVVRGDSAAYFCASSPSDGNYEQYFGPGTRLTVT.

In this sample, this clonotype turned up many times. This chain uses TRBV5-8 with TRBJ2-5; TRBD2 is a possible D gene (6 bases). Germline V gene lookup returns CDR1 SGHTS and CDR2 YDEGEE. This CDR3 is 15 amino acids long. V lost 0 bases and J 1 base, leaving 10 bases between the germline ends. This chain's CDR3 is CASSLDWDSQETQYF. CDR3 DNA: TGTGCCAGCAGCTTGGATTGGGACTCCCAAGAGACCCAGTACTTC.

The chain is built from TRBV6-1 and TRBJ1-2; D unresolved. The CDR3 has 11 amino acids. V lost 4 bases, J lost 4 bases, and 4 bases lay in between. Germline V lookup: CDR1 MNHNS, CDR2 SASEGT. CDR3 bases: TGTGCCAGCAGTGGGGTCTATGGCTACACCTTC. It translates to CASSGVYGYTF.

The rearrangement uses TRBV20-1 and TRBJ1-1; D might be TRBD1 (5 bases). Looked up from germline, CDR1 is DFQATT and CDR2 is SNEGSKA (reference sequence). V was shortened by 3 bases and J by 3 bases, with 14 bases between the two germline ends. The length of the CDR3 is 14 residues. CDR3 sequence (DNA): TGCAGTGCTAGTCCGGGAGTAGGGGACACTGAAGCTTTCTTT. This gives the protein CSASPGVGDTEAFF.

The chain uses TRBV29-1 and TRBJ1-1; no clear D. This CDR3 has 15 residues. Germline V gene lookup returns CDR1 SQVTM and CDR2 ANQGSEA. V shed 4 bases and J shed 1 base, with 16 bases lying between them. The CDR3 is CSVVGVYGANTEAFF. As DNA, the CDR3 is TGCAGCGTTGTCGGGGTCTACGGCGCGAACACTGAAGCTTTCTTT. The full variable domain, completed using reference TRBV29-1 and TRBJ1-1, is SAVISQKPSRDICQRGTSLTIQCQVDSQVTMMFWYRQQPGQSLTLIATANQGSEATYESGFVIDKFPISRPNLTFSTLTVSNMSPEDSSIYLCSVVGVYGANTEAFFGQGTRLTVV.

The rearrangement joins TRBV5-6 to TRBJ2-7, with D perhaps TRBD1 (5 bases). V lost 1 base to trimming and J lost 2 bases, with 10 bases between them. The CDR3 is 14 amino acids. Germline V gene data show CDR1 as SGHDT and CDR2 as YYEEEE. CDR3 coding DNA: TGTGCCAGCAGCTTGAAGTTAGGGGCCTACGAGCAGTACTTC. Translating it yields CASSLKLGAYEQYF.

Worth noting for this clonotype: A read error is likely here: a far larger clone is one base away. This sequence joins TRBV28 and TRBJ1-2; TRBD1 matches 7 bases. The CDR3 spans 14 residues. V lost 2 bases, J lost 4 bases, and 4 bases stayed unmatched. In germline, CDR1 is MDHEN, CDR2 SYDVKM. This chain's CDR3 is CASSLAGQTYGYTF. Written as DNA, the CDR3 is TGTGCCAGCAGTTTAGCGGGACAGACCTATGGCTACACCTTC.

This clonotype showed up many times. This sequence joins TRBV11-2 and TRBJ2-4, with D tentatively TRBD1 (6 bases). Looked up from germline, CDR1 is SGHAT and CDR2 is FQNNGV. Trimming removed 0 bases at V and 7 bases at J, with 13 bases between. The CDR3 runs 15 residues. The CDR3 DNA reads as TGTGCCAGCAGCTTAGATCCCGGACAGAGTAACATTCAGTACTTC. This gives the protein CASSLDPGQSNIQYF.

To note about this clonotype: The junction differs from germline at one of its ends, possibly a read error. The chain uses TRBV3-1 and TRBJ2-7; the match to TRBD2 covers 14 bases. The germline gives CDR1 LGHDT, CDR2 YNNKEL (reference sequence). The CDR3 is 17 amino acids. CDR3 nucleotide sequence: TGTGCCAGCAGCCAAGAAAGGGGACTAGCGGGGGCCTACGAGCAGCACTTC. Encoded protein: CASSQERGLAGAYEQHF.

This clonotype has a count of ten or more. This rearrangement joins TRBV20-1 to TRBJ2-7; tentatively, D is TRBD2 (5 bases). V was pared by 3 bases and J by 2 bases, with 8 bases between. The CDR3 totals 12 residues. The V gene's germline CDR1 is DFQATT and CDR2 SNEGSKA (reference sequence). The CDR3 DNA is TGCAGTGCTAGTGTCGGGGCCTACGAGCAGTACTTC. Protein product: CSASVGAYEQYF.

This clonotype was observed at least ten times. The V call is TRBV7-2, the J call TRBJ1-1; D is undetermined. Germline V gives CDR1 SGHTA, CDR2 FQGNSA. The CDR3 sequence is 15 residues long. V shed 2 bases and J shed 0 bases, with 10 bases lying between them. The CDR3 loop is CASSLYLGMNTEAFF. Written as DNA, the CDR3 is TGTGCCAGCAGCTTATACTTAGGGATGAACACTGAAGCTTTCTTT.

This clonotype was counted ten times or more. The chain has TRBV3-1 and TRBJ2-7; D gene uncertain. With 1 base removed from V and 5 bases from J, the gap between germline ends came to 6 bases. The CDR3 extends over 12 amino acids. Germline CDR1 is LGHDT and CDR2 is YNNKEL (reference sequence). The CDR3 bases are TGTGCCAGCAGCCAAGGAAACGACGAGCAGTACTTC. This encodes CASSQGNDEQYF.

This chain joins TRBV3-1 and TRBJ2-5, with TRBD2 matching over 14 bases. The J call may not be correct, given that the DNA end is closer to TRBJ2-1. Germline loops: CDR1 LGHDT, CDR2 YNNKEL (reference sequence). The CDR3 is made up of 17 amino acids. The CDR3 reads CASSRSAGTSGSNEQFF. The CDR3 nucleotides read TGTGCCAGCAGCCGGTCTGCTGGGACTAGCGGGAGTAACGAGCAGTTCTTC.

This clonotype was picked up one time. The chain links TRBV30 to TRBJ1-1, with 9 bases fitting TRBD1. V shed 0 bases and J 5 bases; nucleotides not matched to a gene: 7. This CDR3 is built from 15 residues. The germline V gene has CDR1 GTSNPN and CDR2 SVGIG (reference sequence). This CDR3 reads CAWSVEGQGETEAFF. In DNA form, the CDR3 reads TGTGCCTGGAGTGTAGAGGGACAGGGAGAGACTGAAGCTTTCTTT. Full variable domain (remainder filled in from reference TRBV30 and TRBJ1-1): SQTIHQWPATLVQPVGSPLSLECTVEGTSNPNLYWYRQAAGRGLQLLFYSVGIGQISSEVPQNLSASRPQDRQFILSSKKLLLSDSGFYLCAWSVEGQGETEAFFGQGTRLTVV.